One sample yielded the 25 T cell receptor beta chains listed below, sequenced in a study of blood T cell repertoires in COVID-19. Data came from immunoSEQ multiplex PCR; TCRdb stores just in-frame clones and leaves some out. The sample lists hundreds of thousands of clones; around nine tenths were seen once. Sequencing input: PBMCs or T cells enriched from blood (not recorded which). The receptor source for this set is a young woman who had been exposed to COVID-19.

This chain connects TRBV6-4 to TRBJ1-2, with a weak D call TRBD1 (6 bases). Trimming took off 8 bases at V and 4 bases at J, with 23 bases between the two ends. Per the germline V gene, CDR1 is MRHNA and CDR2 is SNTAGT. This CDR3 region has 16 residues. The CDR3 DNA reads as TGTGCCAGCCATGATACCGGGACAACCGCCCCCTATGGCTACACCTTC. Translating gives CASHDTGTTAPYGYTF.

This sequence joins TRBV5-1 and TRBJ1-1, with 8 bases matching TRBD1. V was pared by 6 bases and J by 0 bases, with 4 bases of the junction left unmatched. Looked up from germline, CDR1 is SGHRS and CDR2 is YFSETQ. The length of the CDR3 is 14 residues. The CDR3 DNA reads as TGCGCCAGCACCCCCAGGGGGCTGAACACTGAAGCTTTCTTT. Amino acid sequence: CASTPRGLNTEAFF.

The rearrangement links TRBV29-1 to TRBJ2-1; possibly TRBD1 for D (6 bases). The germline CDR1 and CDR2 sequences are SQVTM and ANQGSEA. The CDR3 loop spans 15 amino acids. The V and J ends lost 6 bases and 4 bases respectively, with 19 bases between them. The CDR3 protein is CSVAQTGSGYNEQFF. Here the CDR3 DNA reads TGCAGCGTCGCCCAAACAGGGAGTGGGTACAATGAGCAGTTCTTC.

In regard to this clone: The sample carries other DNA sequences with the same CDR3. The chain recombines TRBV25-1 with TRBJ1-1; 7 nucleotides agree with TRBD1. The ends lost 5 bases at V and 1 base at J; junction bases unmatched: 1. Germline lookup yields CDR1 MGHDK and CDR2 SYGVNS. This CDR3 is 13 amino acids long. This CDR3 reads CASSRTGNTEAFF. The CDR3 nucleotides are TGTGCCAGCAGTCGGACAGGGAACACTGAAGCTTTCTTT. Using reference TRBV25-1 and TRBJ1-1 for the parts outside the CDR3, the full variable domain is EADIYQTPRYLVIGTGKKITLECSQTMGHDKMYWYQQDPGMELHLIHYSYGVNSTEKGDLSSESTVSRIRTEHFPLTLESARPSHTSQYLCASSRTGNTEAFFGQGTRLTVV.

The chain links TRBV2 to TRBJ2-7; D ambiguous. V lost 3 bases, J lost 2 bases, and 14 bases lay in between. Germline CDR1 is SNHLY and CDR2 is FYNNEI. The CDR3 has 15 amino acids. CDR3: CASSEWSADTYEQYF. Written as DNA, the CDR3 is TGTGCCAGCAGTGAGTGGTCTGCAGATACCTACGAGCAGTACTTC.

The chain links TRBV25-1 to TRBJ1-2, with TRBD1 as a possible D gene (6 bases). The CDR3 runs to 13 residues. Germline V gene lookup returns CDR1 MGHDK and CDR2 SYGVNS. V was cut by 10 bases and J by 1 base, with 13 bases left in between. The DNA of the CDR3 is TGTGCCACCTTCGACAGGCGTAACTATGGCTACACCTTC. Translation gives CATFDRRNYGYTF.

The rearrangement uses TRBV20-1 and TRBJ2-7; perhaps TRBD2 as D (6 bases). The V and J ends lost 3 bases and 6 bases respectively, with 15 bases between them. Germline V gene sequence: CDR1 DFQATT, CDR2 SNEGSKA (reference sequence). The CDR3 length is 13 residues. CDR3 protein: CSASLGLGGEQYF. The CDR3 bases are TGCAGTGCTAGTTTGGGATTGGGGGGCGAGCAGTACTTC.

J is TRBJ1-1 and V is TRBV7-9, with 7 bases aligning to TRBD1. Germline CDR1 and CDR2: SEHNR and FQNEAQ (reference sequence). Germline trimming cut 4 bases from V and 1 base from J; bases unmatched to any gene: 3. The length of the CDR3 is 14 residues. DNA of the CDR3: TGTGCCAGCAGCTCAGACAGGGCGAACACTGAAGCTTTCTTT. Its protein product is CASSSDRANTEAFF.

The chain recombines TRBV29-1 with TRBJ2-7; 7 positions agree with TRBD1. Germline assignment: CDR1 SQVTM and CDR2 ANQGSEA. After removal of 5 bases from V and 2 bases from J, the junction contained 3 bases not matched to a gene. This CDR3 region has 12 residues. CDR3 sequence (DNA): TGCAGCGTTACGGACAGGACCTACGAGCAGTACTTC. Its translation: CSVTDRTYEQYF.

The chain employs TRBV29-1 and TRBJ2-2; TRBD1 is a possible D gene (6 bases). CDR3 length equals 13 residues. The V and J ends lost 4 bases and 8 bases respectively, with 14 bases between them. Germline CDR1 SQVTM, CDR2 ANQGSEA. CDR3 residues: CSVGQVVSGELFF. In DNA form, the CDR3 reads TGCAGCGTTGGACAGGTTGTGAGTGGGGAGCTGTTTTTT.

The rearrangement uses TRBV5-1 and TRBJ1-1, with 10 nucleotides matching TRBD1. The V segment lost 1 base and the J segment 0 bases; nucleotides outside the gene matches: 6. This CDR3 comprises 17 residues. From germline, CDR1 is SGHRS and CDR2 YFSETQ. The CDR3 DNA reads TGCGCCAGCAGCTTGAGGACAGGGGGAGTATTGAACACTGAAGCTTTCTTT. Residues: CASSLRTGGVLNTEAFF. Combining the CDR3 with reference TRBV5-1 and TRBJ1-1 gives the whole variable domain KAGVTQTPRYLIKTRGQQVTLSCSPISGHRSVSWYQQTPGQGLQFLFEYFSETQRNKGNFPGRFSGRQFSNSRSEMNVSTLELGDSALYLCASSLRTGGVLNTEAFFGQGTRLTVV.

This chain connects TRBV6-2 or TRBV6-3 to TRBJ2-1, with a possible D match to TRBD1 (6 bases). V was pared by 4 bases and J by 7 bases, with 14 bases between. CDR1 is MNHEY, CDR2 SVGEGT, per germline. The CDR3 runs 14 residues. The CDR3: CASSSSGEYNEQFF. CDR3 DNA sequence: TGTGCCAGCAGTTCGTCAGGGGAGTATAATGAGCAGTTCTTC.

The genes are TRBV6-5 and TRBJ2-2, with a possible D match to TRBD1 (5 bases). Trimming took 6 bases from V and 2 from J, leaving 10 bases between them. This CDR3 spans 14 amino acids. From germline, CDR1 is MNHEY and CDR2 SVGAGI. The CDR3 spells CASRQGSNTGELFF. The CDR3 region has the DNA TGTGCCAGCAGGCAGGGAAGTAACACCGGGGAGCTGTTTTTT.

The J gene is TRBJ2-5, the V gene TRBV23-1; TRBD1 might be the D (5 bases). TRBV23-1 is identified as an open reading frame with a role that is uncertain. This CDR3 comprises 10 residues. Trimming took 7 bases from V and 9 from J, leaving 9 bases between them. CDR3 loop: CASTPRAQYF. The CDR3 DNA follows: TGCGCCAGCACGCCCAGGGCCCAGTACTTC.

The CDR3 is CASSPSGREALYNEQFF. The CDR3, as DNA: TGTGCCAGCAGCCCCTCGGGGCGGGAGGCCCTTTACAATGAGCAGTTCTTC. V and J are TRBV5-5 and TRBJ2-1, with 8 bases identical to TRBD2. Trimming cost V 4 bases and J 4 bases; bases outside gene matches: 13. Germline V gene data show CDR1 as SGHKS and CDR2 as YYEKEE (reference sequence). The CDR3 covers 17 residues.

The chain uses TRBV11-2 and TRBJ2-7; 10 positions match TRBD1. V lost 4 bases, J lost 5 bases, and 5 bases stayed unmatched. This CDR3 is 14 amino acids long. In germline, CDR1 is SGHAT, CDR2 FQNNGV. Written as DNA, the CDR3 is TGTGCCAGCAGCTCCTGGACAGGGGGTGACGAGCAGTACTTC. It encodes CASSSWTGGDEQYF.

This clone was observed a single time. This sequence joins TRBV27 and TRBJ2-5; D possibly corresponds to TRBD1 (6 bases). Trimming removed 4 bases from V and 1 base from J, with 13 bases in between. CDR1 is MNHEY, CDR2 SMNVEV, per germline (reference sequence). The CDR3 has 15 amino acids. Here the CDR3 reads CASSSYEGVQETQYF. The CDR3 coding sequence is TGTGCCAGCAGTTCTTACGAGGGGGTCCAAGAGACCCAGTACTTC.

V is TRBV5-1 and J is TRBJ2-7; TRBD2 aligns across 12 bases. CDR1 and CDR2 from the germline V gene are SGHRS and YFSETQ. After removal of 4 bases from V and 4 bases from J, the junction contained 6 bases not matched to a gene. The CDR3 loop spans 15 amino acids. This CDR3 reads CASSLQTSGGYEQYF. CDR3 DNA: TGCGCCAGCAGCCTCCAGACTAGCGGGGGATACGAGCAGTACTTC.

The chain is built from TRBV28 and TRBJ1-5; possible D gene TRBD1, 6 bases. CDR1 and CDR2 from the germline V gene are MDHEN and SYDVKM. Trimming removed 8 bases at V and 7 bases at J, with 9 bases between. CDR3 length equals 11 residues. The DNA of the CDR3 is TGTGCCAGCGGGGGCCTACAGCCCCAGCATTTT. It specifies CASGGLQPQHF.

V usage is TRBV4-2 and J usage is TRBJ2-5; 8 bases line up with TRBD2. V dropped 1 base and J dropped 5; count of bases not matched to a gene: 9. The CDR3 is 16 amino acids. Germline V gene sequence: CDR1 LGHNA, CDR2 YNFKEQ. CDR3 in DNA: TGTGCCAGCAGCCAAGTATTAGCGGGGTTCGTTGAGACCCAGTACTTC. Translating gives CASSQVLAGFVETQYF.

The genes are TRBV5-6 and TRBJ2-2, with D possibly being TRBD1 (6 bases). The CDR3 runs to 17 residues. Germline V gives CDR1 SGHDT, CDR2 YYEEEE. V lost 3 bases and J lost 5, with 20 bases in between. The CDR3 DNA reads TGTGCCAGCAGCTGGACCGGCGGGCCCCAGGGGACCGGGGAGCTGTTTTTT. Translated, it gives CASSWTGGPQGTGELFF.

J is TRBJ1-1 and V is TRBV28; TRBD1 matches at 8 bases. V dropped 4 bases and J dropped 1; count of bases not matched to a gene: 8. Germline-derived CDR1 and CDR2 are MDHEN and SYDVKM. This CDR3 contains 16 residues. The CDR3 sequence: CASSSWDRIGNTEAFF. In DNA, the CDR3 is TGTGCCAGCAGTTCTTGGGACAGGATTGGGAACACTGAAGCTTTCTTT.

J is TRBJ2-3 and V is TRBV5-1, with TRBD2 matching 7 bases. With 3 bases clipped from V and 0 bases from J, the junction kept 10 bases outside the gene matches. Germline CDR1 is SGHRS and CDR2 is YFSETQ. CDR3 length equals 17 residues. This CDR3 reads CASSYQSGATSTDTQYF. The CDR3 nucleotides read TGCGCCAGCAGCTACCAAAGCGGGGCCACTAGCACAGATACGCAGTATTTT.

The CDR3 is CASSLDERRAFGNTIYF. DNA for the CDR3: TGTGCCAGCAGCTTAGATGAAAGGAGGGCTTTTGGAAACACCATATATTTT. J is TRBJ1-3 and V is TRBV11-2; D gene unclear. Trimming removed 0 bases from V and 3 bases from J, with 15 bases in between. This CDR3 has 17 amino acids. Germline CDR1 reads SGHAT; CDR2 reads FQNNGV.

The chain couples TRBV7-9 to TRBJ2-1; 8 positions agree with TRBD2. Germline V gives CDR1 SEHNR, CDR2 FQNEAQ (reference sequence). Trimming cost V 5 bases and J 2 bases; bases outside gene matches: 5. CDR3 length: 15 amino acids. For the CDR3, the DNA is TGTGCCAGCAGCCCTCGGGAGGGCCCCTACAATGAGCAGTTCTTC. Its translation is CASSPREGPYNEQFF.